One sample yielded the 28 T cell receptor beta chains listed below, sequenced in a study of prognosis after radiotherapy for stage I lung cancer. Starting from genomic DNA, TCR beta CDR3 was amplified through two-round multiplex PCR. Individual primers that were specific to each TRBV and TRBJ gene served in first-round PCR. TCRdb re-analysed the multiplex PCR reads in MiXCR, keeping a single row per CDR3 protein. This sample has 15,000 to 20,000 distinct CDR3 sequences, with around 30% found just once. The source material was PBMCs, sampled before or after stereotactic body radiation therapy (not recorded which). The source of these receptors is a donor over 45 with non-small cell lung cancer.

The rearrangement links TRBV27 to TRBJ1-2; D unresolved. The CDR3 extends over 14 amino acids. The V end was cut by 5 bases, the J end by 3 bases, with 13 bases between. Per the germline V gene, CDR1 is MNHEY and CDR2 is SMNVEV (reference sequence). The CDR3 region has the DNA TGTGCCAGCAGTCAAACAAGTAACCACTATGGCTACACCTTC. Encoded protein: CASSQTSNHYGYTF.

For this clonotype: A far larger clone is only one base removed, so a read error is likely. CDR3 loop: CASSGTSGSCEQYF. CDR3 nucleotide sequence: TGTGCCAGCAGTGGGACTAGCGGGAGTTGCGAGCAGTACTTC. V usage is TRBV6-4 and J usage is TRBJ2-7; 13 bases are shared with TRBD2. V shed 4 bases, J shed 6 bases, and the junction held 3 bases outside the gene matches. Germline V gives CDR1 MRHNA, CDR2 SNTAGT. This CDR3 has 14 residues.

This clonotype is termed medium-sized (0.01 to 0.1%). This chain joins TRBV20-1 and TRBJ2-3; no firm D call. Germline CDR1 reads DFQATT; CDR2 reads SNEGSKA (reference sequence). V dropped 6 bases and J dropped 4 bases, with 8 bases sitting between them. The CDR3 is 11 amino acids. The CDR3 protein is CSAETSDTQYF. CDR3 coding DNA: TGCAGTGCGGAGACGTCAGATACGCAGTATTTT.

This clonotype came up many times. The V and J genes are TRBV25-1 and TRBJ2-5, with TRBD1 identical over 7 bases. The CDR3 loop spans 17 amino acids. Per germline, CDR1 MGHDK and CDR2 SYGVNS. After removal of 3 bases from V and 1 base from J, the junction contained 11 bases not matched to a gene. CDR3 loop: CASSEPDGKGAQETQYF. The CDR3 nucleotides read TGTGCCAGCAGTGAGCCGGACGGCAAGGGGGCCCAAGAGACCCAGTACTTC.

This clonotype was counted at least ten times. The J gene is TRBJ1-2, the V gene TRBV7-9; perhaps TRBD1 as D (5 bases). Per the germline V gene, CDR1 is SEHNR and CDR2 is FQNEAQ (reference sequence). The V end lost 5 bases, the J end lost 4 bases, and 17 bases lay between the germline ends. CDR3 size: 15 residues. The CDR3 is CASSGQSRQTYGYTF. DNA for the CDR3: TGTGCCAGCAGCGGCCAGTCTAGACAGACCTATGGCTACACCTTC.

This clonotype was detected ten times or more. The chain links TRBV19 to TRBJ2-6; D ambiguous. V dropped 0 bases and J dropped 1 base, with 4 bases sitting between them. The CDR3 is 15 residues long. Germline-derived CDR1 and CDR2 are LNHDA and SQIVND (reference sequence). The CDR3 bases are TGTGCCAGTAGTATAGATGGTTCTGGGGCCAACGTCCTGACTTTC. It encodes CASSIDGSGANVLTF.

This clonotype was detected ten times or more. In nucleotides, the CDR3 is TGCGCCAGCAGCTTGGGAGACTACGAGCAGTACTTC. This translates into CASSLGDYEQYF. The gene calls are TRBV5-1 and TRBJ2-7, with D unresolved. The germline V gene has CDR1 SGHRS and CDR2 YFSETQ. Trimming shortened V by 0 bases and J by 3 bases, and 4 bases separated the two germline ends. This CDR3 region has 12 residues.

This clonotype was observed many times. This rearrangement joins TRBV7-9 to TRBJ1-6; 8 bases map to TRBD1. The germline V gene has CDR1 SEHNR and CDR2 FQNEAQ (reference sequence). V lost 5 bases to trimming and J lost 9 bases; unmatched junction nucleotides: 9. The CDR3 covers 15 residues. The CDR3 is CASSPHTQGVSPLHF. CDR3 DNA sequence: TGTGCCAGCAGCCCACACACACAGGGGGTTTCACCCCTCCACTTT.

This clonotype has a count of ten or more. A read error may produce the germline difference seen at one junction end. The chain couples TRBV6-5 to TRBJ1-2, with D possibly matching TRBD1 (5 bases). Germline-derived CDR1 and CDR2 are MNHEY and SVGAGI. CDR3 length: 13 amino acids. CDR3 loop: CASSYSEGSGCTF. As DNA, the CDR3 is TGTGCCAGCAGTTACTCCGAGGGGTCTGGCTGCACCTTC.

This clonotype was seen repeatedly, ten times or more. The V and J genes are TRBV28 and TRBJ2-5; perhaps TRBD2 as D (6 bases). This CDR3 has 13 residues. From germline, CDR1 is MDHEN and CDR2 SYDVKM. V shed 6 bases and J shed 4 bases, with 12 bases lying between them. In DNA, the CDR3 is TGTGCCAGCAGCCGCGTGGGGGGAGAGACCCAGTACTTC. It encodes CASSRVGGETQYF.

The CDR3 DNA is TGTGCCATCTTCACTAGCGGGATGGGCACAGATACGCAGTATTTT. This sequence encodes CAIFTSGMGTDTQYF. The rearrangement uses TRBV27 and TRBJ2-3; 10 bases are a match to TRBD2. Per germline, CDR1 MNHEY and CDR2 SMNVEV (reference sequence). The CDR3 sequence is 15 residues long. J was trimmed by 1 base and V by 10 bases; bases with no gene match: 8.

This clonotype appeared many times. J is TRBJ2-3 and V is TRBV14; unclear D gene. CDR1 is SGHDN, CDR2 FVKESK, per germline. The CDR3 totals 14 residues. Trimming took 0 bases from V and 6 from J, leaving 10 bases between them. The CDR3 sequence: CASSQDALTDTQYF. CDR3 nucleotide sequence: TGTGCCAGCAGCCAAGACGCGTTGACGGATACGCAGTATTTT.

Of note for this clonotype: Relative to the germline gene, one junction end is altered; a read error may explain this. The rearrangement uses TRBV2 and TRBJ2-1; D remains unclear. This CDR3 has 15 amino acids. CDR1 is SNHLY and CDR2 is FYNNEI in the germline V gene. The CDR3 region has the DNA TGTGCCAGCAGGAATACAGCGTGGGGATACAATGGGCAGTTCTTC. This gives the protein CASRNTAWGYNGQFF. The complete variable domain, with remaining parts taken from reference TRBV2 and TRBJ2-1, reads EPEVTQTPSHQVTQMGQEVILRCVPISNHLYFYWYRQILGQKVEFLVSFYNNEISEKSEIFDDQFSVERPDGSNFTLKIRSTKLEDSAMYFCASRNTAWGYNGQFFGPGTRLTVL.

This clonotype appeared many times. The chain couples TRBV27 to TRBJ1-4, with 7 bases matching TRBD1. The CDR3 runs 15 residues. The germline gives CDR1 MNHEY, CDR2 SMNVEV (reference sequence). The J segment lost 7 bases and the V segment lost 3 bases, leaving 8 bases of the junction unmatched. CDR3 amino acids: CASSFMGRGGEKLFF. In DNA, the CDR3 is TGTGCCAGCAGTTTTATGGGCAGGGGGGGTGAAAAACTGTTTTTT.

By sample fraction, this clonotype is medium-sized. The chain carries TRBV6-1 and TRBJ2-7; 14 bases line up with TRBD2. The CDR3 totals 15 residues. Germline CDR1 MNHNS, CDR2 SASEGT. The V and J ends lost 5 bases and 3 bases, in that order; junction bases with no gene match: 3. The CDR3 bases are TGTGCCAGCAGTATCGGGACTAGCGGGAGCTACGAGCAGTACTTC. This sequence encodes CASSIGTSGSYEQYF.

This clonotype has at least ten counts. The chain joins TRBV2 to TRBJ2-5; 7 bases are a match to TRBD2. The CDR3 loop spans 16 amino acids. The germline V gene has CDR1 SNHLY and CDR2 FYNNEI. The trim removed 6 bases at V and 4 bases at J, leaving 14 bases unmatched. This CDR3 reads CASSPPSGGYRETQYF. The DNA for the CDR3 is TGTGCCAGCAGCCCACCTAGCGGTGGGTACCGAGAGACCCAGTACTTC.

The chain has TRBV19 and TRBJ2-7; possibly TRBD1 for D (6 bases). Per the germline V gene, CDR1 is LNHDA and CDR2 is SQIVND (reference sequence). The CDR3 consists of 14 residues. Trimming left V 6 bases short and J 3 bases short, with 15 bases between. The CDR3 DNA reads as TGTGCCAGTAGCCACGGGACAACCCGCTACGAGCAGTACTTC. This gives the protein CASSHGTTRYEQYF.

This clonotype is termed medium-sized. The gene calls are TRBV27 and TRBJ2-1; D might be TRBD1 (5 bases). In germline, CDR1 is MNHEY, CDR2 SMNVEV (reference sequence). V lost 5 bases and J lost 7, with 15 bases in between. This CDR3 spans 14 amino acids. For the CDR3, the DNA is TGTGCCAGCAGTCCCTTTGGTGGGGCTAATGAGCAGTTCTTC. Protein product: CASSPFGGANEQFF.

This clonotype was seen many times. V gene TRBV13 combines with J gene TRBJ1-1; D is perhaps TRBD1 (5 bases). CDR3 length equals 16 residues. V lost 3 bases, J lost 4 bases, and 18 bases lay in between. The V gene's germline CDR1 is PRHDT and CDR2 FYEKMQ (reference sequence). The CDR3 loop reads CASSFSRGLIGTEAFF. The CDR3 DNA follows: TGTGCCAGCAGCTTTAGTAGGGGCTTGATAGGCACTGAAGCTTTCTTT.

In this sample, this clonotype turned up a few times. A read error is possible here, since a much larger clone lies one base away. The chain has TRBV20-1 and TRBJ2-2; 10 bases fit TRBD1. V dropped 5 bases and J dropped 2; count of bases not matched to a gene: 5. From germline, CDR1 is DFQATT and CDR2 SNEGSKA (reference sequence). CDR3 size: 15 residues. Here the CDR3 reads CSAGGTGANTGELFF. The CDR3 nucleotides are TGCAGTGCTGGAGGGACAGGGGCAAACACCGGGGAGCTGTTTTTT.

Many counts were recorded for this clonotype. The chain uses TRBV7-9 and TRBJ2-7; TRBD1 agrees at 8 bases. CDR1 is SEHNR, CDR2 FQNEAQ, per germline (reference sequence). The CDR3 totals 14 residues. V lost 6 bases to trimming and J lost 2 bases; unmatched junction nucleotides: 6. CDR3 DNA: TGTGCCAGCAGTGAGACAGGGGAGGCCTACGAGCAGTACTTC. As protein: CASSETGEAYEQYF.

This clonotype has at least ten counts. The CDR3: CAISESGGSYRAYGYTF. Written as DNA, the CDR3 is TGTGCCATCAGTGAGTCGGGCGGGTCTTATCGGGCCTATGGCTACACCTTC. V and J are TRBV10-3 and TRBJ1-2; D is undetermined. This CDR3 region has 17 residues. Germline V gene sequence: CDR1 ENHRY, CDR2 SYGVKD. V shed 0 bases and J shed 4 bases, with 18 bases lying between them.

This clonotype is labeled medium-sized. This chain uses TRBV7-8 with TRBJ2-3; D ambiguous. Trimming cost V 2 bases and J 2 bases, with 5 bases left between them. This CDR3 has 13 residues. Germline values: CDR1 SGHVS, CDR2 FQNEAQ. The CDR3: CASSLRLTDTQYF. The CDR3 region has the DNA TGTGCCAGCAGCTTACGACTCACAGATACGCAGTATTTT.

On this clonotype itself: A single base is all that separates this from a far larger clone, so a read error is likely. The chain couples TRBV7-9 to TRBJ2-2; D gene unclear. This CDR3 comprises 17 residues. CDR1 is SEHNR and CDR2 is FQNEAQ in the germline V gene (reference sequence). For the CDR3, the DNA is TGTGTCAGCAGCTTAGATTACAACCCAGCGAACACCGGGGAGCTGTTTTTT. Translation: CVSSLDYNPANTGELFF.

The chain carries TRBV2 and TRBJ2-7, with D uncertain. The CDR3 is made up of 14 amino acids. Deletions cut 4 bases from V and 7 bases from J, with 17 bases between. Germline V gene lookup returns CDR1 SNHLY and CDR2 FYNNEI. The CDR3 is CASSVLTRVGEQYF. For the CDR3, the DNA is TGTGCCAGCAGTGTTCTGACCAGAGTGGGTGAGCAGTACTTC.

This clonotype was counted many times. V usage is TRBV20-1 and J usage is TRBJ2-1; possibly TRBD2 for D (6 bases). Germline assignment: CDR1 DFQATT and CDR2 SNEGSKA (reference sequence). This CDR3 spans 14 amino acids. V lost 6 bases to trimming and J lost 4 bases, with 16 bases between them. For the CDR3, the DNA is TGCAGTGCAAATAGCGGCCCCAGTTACAATGAGCAGTTCTTC. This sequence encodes CSANSGPSYNEQFF.

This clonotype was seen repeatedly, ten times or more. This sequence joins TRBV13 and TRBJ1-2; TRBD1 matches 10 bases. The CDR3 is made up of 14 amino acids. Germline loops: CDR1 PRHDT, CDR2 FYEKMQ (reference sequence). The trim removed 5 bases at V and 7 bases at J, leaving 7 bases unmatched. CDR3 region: CASSIDRGRVGYTF. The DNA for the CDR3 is TGTGCCAGCAGCATTGACAGGGGGCGCGTTGGCTACACCTTC.

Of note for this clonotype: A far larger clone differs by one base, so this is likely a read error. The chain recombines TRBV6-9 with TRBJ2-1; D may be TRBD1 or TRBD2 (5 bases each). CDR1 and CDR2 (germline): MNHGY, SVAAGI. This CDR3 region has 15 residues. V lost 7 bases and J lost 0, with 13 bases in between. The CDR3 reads CASIPGPISYNEQFF. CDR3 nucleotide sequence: TGTGCCAGCATCCCGGGACCGATCTCCTACAATGAGCAGTTCTTC.